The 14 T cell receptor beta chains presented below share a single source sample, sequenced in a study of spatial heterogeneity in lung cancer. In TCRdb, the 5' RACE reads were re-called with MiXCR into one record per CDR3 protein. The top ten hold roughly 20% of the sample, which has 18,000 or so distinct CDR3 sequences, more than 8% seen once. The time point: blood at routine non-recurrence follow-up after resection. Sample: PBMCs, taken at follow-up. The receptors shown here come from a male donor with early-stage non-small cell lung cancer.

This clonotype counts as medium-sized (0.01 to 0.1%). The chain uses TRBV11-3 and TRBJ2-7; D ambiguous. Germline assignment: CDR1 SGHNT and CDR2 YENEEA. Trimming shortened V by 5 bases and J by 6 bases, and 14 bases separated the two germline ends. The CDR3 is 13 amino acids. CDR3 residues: CASSLSPLSEQYF. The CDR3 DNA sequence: TGTGCCAGCAGCCTCTCCCCCCTCTCCGAGCAGTACTTC. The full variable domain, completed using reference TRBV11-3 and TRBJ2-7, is EAGVVQSPRYKIIEKKQPVAFWCNPISGHNTLYWYLQNLGQGPELLIRYENEEAVDDSQLPKDRFSAERLKGVDSTLKIQPAELGDSAVYLCASSLSPLSEQYFGPGTRLTVT.

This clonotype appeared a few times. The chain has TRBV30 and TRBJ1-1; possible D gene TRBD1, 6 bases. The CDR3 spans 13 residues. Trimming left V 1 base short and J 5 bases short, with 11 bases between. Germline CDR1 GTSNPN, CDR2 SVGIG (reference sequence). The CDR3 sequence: CAWSASGVTEAFF. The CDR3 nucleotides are TGTGCCTGGAGTGCCTCAGGGGTTACTGAAGCTTTCTTT.

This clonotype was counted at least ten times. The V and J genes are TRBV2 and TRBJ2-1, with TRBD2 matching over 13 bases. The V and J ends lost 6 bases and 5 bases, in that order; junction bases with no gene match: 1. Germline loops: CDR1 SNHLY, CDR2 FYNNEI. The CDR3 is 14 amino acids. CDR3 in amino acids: CASRGLAGNNEQFF. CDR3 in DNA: TGTGCCAGCAGGGGACTAGCGGGGAACAATGAGCAGTTCTTC. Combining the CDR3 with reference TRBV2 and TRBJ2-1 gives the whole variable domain EPEVTQTPSHQVTQMGQEVILRCVPISNHLYFYWYRQILGQKVEFLVSFYNNEISEKSEIFDDQFSVERPDGSNFTLKIRSTKLEDSAMYFCASRGLAGNNEQFFGPGTRLTVL.

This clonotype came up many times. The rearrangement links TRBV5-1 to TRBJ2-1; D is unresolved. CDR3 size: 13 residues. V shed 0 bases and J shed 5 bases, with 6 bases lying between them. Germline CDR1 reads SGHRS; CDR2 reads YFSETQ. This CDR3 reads CASSLGADNEQFF. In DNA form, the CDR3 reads TGCGCCAGCAGCTTGGGGGCGGACAATGAGCAGTTCTTC.

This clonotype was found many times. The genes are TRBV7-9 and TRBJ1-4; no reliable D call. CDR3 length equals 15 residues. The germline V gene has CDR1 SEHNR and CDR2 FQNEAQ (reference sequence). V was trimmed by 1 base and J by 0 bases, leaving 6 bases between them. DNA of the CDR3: TGTGCCAGCAGCTTAGGTTCCGCAACTAATGAAAAACTGTTTTTT. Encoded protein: CASSLGSATNEKLFF.

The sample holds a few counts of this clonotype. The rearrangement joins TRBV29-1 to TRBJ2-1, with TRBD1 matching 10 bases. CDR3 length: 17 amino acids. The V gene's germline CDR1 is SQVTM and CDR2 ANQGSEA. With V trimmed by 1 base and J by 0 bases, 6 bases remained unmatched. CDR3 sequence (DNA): TGCAGCGTTGAAGGGGACAGGGGCACGAGCTCCTACAATGAGCAGTTCTTC. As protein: CSVEGDRGTSSYNEQFF.

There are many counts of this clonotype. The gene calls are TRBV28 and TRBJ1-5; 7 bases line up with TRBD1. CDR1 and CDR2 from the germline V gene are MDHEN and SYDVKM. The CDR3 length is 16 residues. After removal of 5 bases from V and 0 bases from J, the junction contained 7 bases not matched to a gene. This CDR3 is CASSTLGQYSNQPQHF. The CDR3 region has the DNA TGTGCCAGCAGTACCCTGGGACAGTATAGCAATCAGCCCCAGCATTTT.

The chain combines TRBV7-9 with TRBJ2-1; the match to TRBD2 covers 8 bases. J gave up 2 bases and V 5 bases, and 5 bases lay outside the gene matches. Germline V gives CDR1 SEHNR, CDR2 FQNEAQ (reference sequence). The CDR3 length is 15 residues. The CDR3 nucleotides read TGTGCCAGCAGCCCCCGGGAGGGCCCCTACAATGAGCAGTTCTTC. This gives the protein CASSPREGPYNEQFF.

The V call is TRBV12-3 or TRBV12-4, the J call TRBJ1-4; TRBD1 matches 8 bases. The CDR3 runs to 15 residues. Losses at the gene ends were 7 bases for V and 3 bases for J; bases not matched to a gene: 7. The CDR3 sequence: CASNSRGLSNEKLFF. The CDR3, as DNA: TGTGCCAGCAATTCCAGGGGGCTATCTAATGAAAAACTGTTTTTT.

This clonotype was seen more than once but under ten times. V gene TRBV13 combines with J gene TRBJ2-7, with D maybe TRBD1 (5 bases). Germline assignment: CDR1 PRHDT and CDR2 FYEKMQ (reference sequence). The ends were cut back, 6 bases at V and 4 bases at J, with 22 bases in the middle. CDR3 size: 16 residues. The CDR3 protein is CASSLLDSKDPYEQYF. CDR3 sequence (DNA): TGTGCCAGCAGTTTATTAGACAGCAAAGACCCATACGAGCAGTACTTC.

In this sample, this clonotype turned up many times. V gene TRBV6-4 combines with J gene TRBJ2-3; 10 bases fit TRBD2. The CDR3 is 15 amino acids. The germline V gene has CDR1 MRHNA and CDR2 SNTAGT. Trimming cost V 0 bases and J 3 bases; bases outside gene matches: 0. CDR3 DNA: TGTGCCAGCAGTGACTCTAGCGGGAGGACAGATACGCAGTATTTT. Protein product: CASSDSSGRTDTQYF.

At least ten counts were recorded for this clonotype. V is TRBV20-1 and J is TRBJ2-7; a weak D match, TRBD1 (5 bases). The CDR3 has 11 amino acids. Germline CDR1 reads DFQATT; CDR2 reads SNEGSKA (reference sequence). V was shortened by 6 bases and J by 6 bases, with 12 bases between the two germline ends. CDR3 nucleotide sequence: TGCAGTGCCCGGACACCGGGCGAGCAGTACTTC. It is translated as CSARTPGEQYF.

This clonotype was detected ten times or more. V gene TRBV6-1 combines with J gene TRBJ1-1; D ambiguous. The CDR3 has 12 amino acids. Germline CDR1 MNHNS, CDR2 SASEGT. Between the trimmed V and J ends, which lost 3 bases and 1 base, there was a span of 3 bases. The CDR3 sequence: CASSEANTEAFF. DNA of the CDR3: TGTGCCAGCAGTGAGGCGAACACTGAAGCTTTCTTT.

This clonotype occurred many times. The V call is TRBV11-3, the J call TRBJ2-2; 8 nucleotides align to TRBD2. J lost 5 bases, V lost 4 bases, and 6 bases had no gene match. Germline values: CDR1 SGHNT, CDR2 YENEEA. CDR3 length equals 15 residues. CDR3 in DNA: TGTGCCAGCAGCTGGGAAAGCGGGGGAACCGGGGAGCTGTTTTTT. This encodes CASSWESGGTGELFF.